This T cell receptor (beta chain) is from a study of T cell repertoires in cytomegalovirus infection. The V end was cut by 0 bases, the J end by 0 bases, with 9 bases between. This CDR3 contains 15 residues. Germline values: CDR1 SGHDT, CDR2 YYEEEE. Study-wide points: The ex vivo response was dominated by HLA-C-restricted CMV-specific TCR beta clonotypes.

The table lists this clonotype with a few counts. Its antigen remains unidentified. MiXCR, applied by TCRdb to the reads, yields one record per CDR3 protein. The table records around 360,000 distinct CDR3 sequences, about 34% of them present only once. This TCR derives from a human donor in good health (CMV status not recorded). Some clones in this sample may be carry-over from other donors' samples. The rearrangement uses TRBV5-6 and TRBJ1-2; D is unresolved. Sequenced material: cultured PBMCs, taken from culture after CMV antigen stimulation. CDR3 DNA sequence: TGTGCCAGCAGCTTGGCCCGGGAAGCTAACTATGGCTACACCTTC. Its translation is CASSLAREANYGYTF.